Listed below are T cell receptor beta chains from one sample, sequenced in a study of identical twins. TCRdb recomputed calls from the 5' RACE reads with MiXCR, one row per CDR3 protein. The sample has over 200,000 distinct CDR3 sequences; around 9.6% are singletons. Sequenced: memory (CD45RO+) T cells sorted from blood. Receptor source: a woman aged 18-29 years in good health. Both conserved end residues are part of each CDR3. A D gene is named only where the DNA matches it firmly. Size values are once, few and many counts, or a class for expanded clones, and some rows have none.

CDR3 DNA: TGTGCCAGCAGCACAGGGGGTAGGGCTAGCGGGGGCGAGCAGTACTTC
CDR3 protein: CASSTGGRASGGEQYF
V gene: TRBV6-1
clone size: few
D gene: TRBD2
J gene: TRBJ2-7

CDR3 DNA: TGTGCCATCAGTGTGGGGAAGGGCTCCTACAATGAGCAGTTCTTC
CDR3 protein: CAISVGKGSYNEQFF
V gene: TRBV10-3
clone size: -
D gene: -
J gene: TRBJ2-1

CDR3 DNA: TGCAGTGCTAGAGATCTCGGGAGCGGCAGCGAGCAGTTCTTC
CDR3 protein: CSARDLGSGSEQFF
V gene: TRBV20-1
clone size: many
D gene: -
J gene: TRBJ2-1

CDR3 DNA: TGTGCCAGCAGCCCCGGCCCCGGCGATACGCAGTATTTT
CDR3 protein: CASSPGPGDTQYF
V gene: TRBV7-7
clone size: -
D gene: -
J gene: TRBJ2-3

CDR3 DNA: TGTGCCAGCAGCTCGACCCTCGACAGGATGGAAGAGCAGTACTTC
CDR3 protein: CASSSTLDRMEEQYF
V gene: TRBV7-9
clone size: -
D gene: -
J gene: TRBJ2-7

CDR3 DNA: TGTGCCAGCAGCTTCGATCAGGATTATCGTGGCTACACCTTC
CDR3 protein: CASSFDQDYRGYTF
V gene: TRBV12-3/TRBV12-4
clone size: few
D gene: -
J gene: TRBJ1-2

CDR3 DNA: TGTGCCAGTCGGACGGGGGGAGAGACCCAGTACTTC
CDR3 protein: CASRTGGETQYF
V gene: TRBV12-3/TRBV12-4
clone size: few
D gene: TRBD2
J gene: TRBJ2-5

CDR3 DNA: TGCAGTGCTAGAGATCTTGGGGGAGCAGGATACGAGCAGTACTTC
CDR3 protein: CSARDLGGAGYEQYF
V gene: TRBV20-1
clone size: -
D gene: -
J gene: TRBJ2-7

CDR3 DNA: TGTGCCATCAGTGGCAGGGAACCTGGAAACACCATATATTTT
CDR3 protein: CAISGREPGNTIYF
V gene: TRBV10-3
clone size: -
D gene: -
J gene: TRBJ1-3

CDR3 DNA: TGTGCCAGCAGGAGTACCACCGGGGAGCTGTTTTTT
CDR3 protein: CASRSTTGELFF
V gene: TRBV12-3/TRBV12-4
clone size: few
D gene: -
J gene: TRBJ2-2

CDR3 DNA: TGCAGTGCTAGAGATAGAGCGGGGTCCTACGAGCAGTACTTC
CDR3 protein: CSARDRAGSYEQYF
V gene: TRBV20-1
clone size: many
D gene: TRBD2
J gene: TRBJ2-7

CDR3 DNA: TGTGCCAGCAGCCGGGGACTAACGAACACCGGGGAGCTGTTTTTT
CDR3 protein: CASSRGLTNTGELFF
V gene: TRBV7-9
clone size: -
D gene: TRBD2
J gene: TRBJ2-2

CDR3 DNA: TGTGCCAGCAGCTTATTGGCAGCAAACACTGAAGCTTTCTTT
CDR3 protein: CASSLLAANTEAFF
V gene: TRBV7-9
clone size: -
D gene: -
J gene: TRBJ1-1